This T cell receptor (beta chain) comes out of a study of cytomegalovirus exposure and HLA in healthy donors. The V gene's germline CDR1 is KGHSH and CDR2 LQKENI. V lost 3 bases, J lost 4 bases, and 5 bases stayed unmatched. This CDR3 has 15 amino acids. This PCR relied on a set of 60 Vbeta primers and 13 Jbeta primers. Clones were read by immunoSEQ multiplex PCR, and TCRdb kept only the in-frame ones, dropping some. The table lists approximately 180,000 clones. The gene calls are TRBV18 and TRBJ1-4; 7 bases agree with TRBD1. This sequence was found in a man aged 30 to 45 in good health and CMV-seronegative. The sequenced material came from PBMCs. As DNA, the CDR3 is TGTGCCAGCTCACCCACAGGGGACGTTAATGAAAAACTGTTTTTT. This sequence encodes CASSPTGDVNEKLFF.